What follows are 3 T cell receptor beta chains derived from one specimen sequenced in a study of tumor and adjacent non-tumor tissue in lung cancer. A modified ARM-PCR protocol with three rounds of nested PCR amplified TCRbeta. TCRdb recomputed calls from the multiplex PCR reads with MiXCR, one row per CDR3 protein. Among 70,000 to 95,000 distinct CDR3 sequences listed, about 80% were seen once. This sample's RNA came from whole unsorted tissue. Distant lung tissue was collected more than 3 cm away from the tumor edge. Material: distant non-tumor lung tissue. The source of these receptors is a man in his 70s with non-small cell lung cancer.

This clonotype was found a few times. This may arise from a read error, as a much more abundant clone is one base away. The rearrangement links TRBV29-1 to TRBJ2-1, with 13 bases fitting TRBD2. The CDR3 has 14 amino acids. CDR1 and CDR2 (germline): SQVTM, ANQGSEA. After removal of 4 bases from V and 5 bases from J, the junction contained 2 bases not matched to a gene. In nucleotides, the CDR3 is TGCAGCGTTGCCGGGACTAGCGGGAACAATGAGCAGTTCTTC. Protein sequence: CSVAGTSGNNEQFF.

A note on this clonotype: An end of the junction does not agree with germline; a read error may underlie this. The chain is built from TRBV6-1 and TRBJ2-3; the D is unclear. The CDR3 length is 12 residues. CDR1 and CDR2 (germline): MNHNS, SASEGT. The CDR3 here is CASGESSFTRYF. The CDR3 DNA reads as TGTGCCAGCGGTGAATCCAGTTTTACACGGTATTTT.

As to this clonotype: Likely a read error: the CDR3 ends without its conserved phenylalanine or tryptophan. V gene TRBV6-1 combines with J gene TRBJ2-3, with D hard to call. Germline loops: CDR1 MNHNS, CDR2 SASEGT. CDR3 size: 14 residues. The CDR3 here is CACSELSNTDTQYY. Written as DNA, the CDR3 is TGTGCCTGCAGTGAGTTATCAAACACAGATACGCAGTATTAT.